This entry lists 24 T cell receptor beta chains sequenced from one sample in a study of blood T cell repertoires in COVID-19. The assay was immunoSEQ multiplex PCR, and TCRdb's table has in-frame clones only and misses some. This repertoire shows tens of thousands of clones, 75% to 85% found once; its top ten account for roughly an eighth. Sample: peripheral blood. The receptors stem from a human donor in a cohort sampled during active COVID-19.

This rearrangement joins TRBV4-1 to TRBJ1-2; TRBD1 is a possible D gene (6 bases). CDR1 is MGHRA and CDR2 is YSYEKL in the germline V gene. The CDR3 is 16 residues long. The ends were cut back, 4 bases at V and 4 bases at J, with 19 bases in the middle. The CDR3 nucleotides read TGCGCCAGCAGCCCCGAGTCGAAGGACAGAGGCTATGGCTACACCTTC. It is translated as CASSPESKDRGYGYTF.

The chain recombines TRBV5-6 with TRBJ1-2; D gene ambiguous. CDR1 and CDR2 from the germline V gene are SGHDT and YYEEEE. CDR3 length: 16 residues. Trimming removed 4 bases from V and 0 bases from J, with 16 bases in between. For the CDR3, the DNA is TGTGCCAGCAGCCCGGTTCCCGGCGGAGCTAACTATGGCTACACCTTC. Protein sequence: CASSPVPGGANYGYTF.

V gene TRBV5-1 combines with J gene TRBJ2-5; possibly TRBD1 for D (5 bases). The germline V gene has CDR1 SGHRS and CDR2 YFSETQ. V lost 6 bases, J lost 0 bases, and 12 bases lay in between. The CDR3 extends over 14 amino acids. The CDR3 bases are TGCGCCAGCAAGACAGCTTTGTACCAAGAGACCCAGTACTTC. Protein sequence: CASKTALYQETQYF.

The V gene is TRBV5-1, the J gene TRBJ1-1; no definite D call. V was clipped by 0 bases and J by 0 bases, with 9 bases between them. CDR1 and CDR2 (germline): SGHRS, YFSETQ. The CDR3 is 15 amino acids. The CDR3 bases are TGCGCCAGCAGCTTGGGAGGAGTCTTGAACACTGAAGCTTTCTTT. This sequence encodes CASSLGGVLNTEAFF.

The chain carries TRBV19 and TRBJ1-1; possible D gene TRBD1, 6 bases. CDR1 LNHDA and CDR2 SQIVND come from the germline V gene (reference sequence). V gave up 0 bases and J gave up 7 bases, with 15 bases separating them. The CDR3 extends over 15 amino acids. The CDR3 loop reads CASSIDLGRGVEAFF. In DNA form, the CDR3 reads TGTGCCAGTAGTATAGATCTTGGCAGGGGAGTTGAAGCTTTCTTT.

This chain uses TRBV5-6 with TRBJ2-6, with 9 bases identical to TRBD1. V shed 2 bases, J shed 3 bases, and the junction held 3 bases outside the gene matches. The CDR3 is 16 residues long. Per the germline V gene, CDR1 is SGHDT and CDR2 is YYEEEE. In DNA, the CDR3 is TGTGCCAGCAGCTTTACAGGGGGCCGTGGGGCCAACGTCCTGACTTTC. Amino acids: CASSFTGGRGANVLTF. Filled out from reference TRBV5-6 and TRBJ2-6, the complete variable domain reads DAGVTQSPTHLIKTRGQQVTLRCSPKSGHDTVSWYQQALGQGPQFIFQYYEEEERQRGNFPDRFSGHQFPNYSSELNVNALLLGDSALYLCASSFTGGRGANVLTFGAGSRLTVL.

This clone was found a few times. V is TRBV24-1 and J is TRBJ2-2; possible D gene TRBD2, 5 bases. This CDR3 spans 13 amino acids. Trimming took off 5 bases at V and 6 bases at J, with 9 bases between the two ends. Germline V lookup: CDR1 KGHDR, CDR2 SFDVKD. CDR3 sequence: CATSAGWAGELFF. CDR3 bases: TGTGCCACCAGTGCGGGGTGGGCCGGGGAGCTGTTTTTT.

V is TRBV28 and J is TRBJ1-5, with 9 bases that match TRBD1. CDR3 size: 16 residues. Germline values: CDR1 MDHEN, CDR2 SYDVKM. The CDR3 is CGSGQGQGYGNQPQHF. CDR3 nucleotides: TGTGGATCTGGACAGGGGCAAGGATATGGCAATCAGCCCCAGCATTTT.

This chain uses TRBV9 with TRBJ2-7; D remains unclear. Trimming pared 2 bases from V and 0 bases from J, leaving 9 bases between. Germline V gives CDR1 SGDLS, CDR2 YYNGEE. This CDR3 region has 14 residues. The CDR3 coding sequence is TGTGCCAGCAGCGTTGCTAGGAGCTCCTACGAGCAGTACTTC. Protein: CASSVARSSYEQYF.

The chain combines TRBV27 with TRBJ1-1, with 8 bases lining up with TRBD1. Germline CDR1 is MNHEY and CDR2 is SMNVEV (reference sequence). This CDR3 is 14 amino acids long. V lost 6 bases to trimming and J lost 4 bases; unmatched junction nucleotides: 7. The CDR3 loop is CASRVTGVFTEAFF. The CDR3 DNA sequence: TGTGCCAGCAGGGTGACAGGGGTATTCACTGAAGCTTTCTTT.

This clone was recorded only once. The V call is TRBV6-5, the J call TRBJ1-3; 7 nucleotides line up with TRBD1. CDR3 length: 14 residues. In germline, CDR1 is MNHEY, CDR2 SVGAGI. The V segment lost 6 bases and the J segment 2 bases; nucleotides outside the gene matches: 4. CDR3 amino acids: CASSITGAGNTIYF. The CDR3 DNA sequence: TGTGCCAGCAGCATTACAGGGGCTGGAAACACCATATATTTT.

This chain connects TRBV6-4 to TRBJ2-1; 9 positions match TRBD2. The V gene end was trimmed by 3 bases and the J gene end by 6 bases; junction bases not matched to a gene: 6. The CDR3 is 15 residues long. The germline V gene encodes CDR1 MRHNA and CDR2 SNTAGT. CDR3 DNA: TGTGCCAGCAGTGAACTAAGCGGGGGGCCCAATGAGCAGTTCTTC. Its translation: CASSELSGGPNEQFF.

V and J are TRBV18 and TRBJ1-2; TRBD1 agrees at 9 bases. J was trimmed by 2 bases and V by 2 bases; bases with no gene match: 3. This CDR3 has 15 amino acids. From germline, CDR1 is KGHSH and CDR2 LQKENI. CDR3 region: CASSPGTGTNYGYTF. CDR3 in DNA: TGTGCCAGCTCACCAGGGACAGGGACGAACTATGGCTACACCTTC.

This clone was observed a handful of times. The chain links TRBV27 to TRBJ2-1, with 7 bases that match TRBD1. CDR1 and CDR2 from the germline V gene are MNHEY and SMNVEV (reference sequence). CDR3 length: 12 amino acids. V was clipped by 3 bases and J by 15 bases; unmatched bases: 8. The CDR3 loop reads CASSFWQGVRFF. CDR3 in DNA: TGTGCCAGCAGTTTCTGGCAGGGGGTTAGGTTCTTC.

This clone was counted a single time. The chain carries TRBV19 and TRBJ1-4; TRBD1 matches at 8 bases. This CDR3 has 15 amino acids. Germline trimming cut 6 bases from V and 1 base from J; bases unmatched to any gene: 4. The germline V gene encodes CDR1 LNHDA and CDR2 SQIVND (reference sequence). The DNA of the CDR3 is TGTGCCAGTAGGGGGGACAGGCGAACTAATGAAAAACTGTTTTTT. Translation gives CASRGDRRTNEKLFF.

CDR3 sequence (DNA): TGTGCCAGCAGCGCACCGGGACTAGCTGGCGAGCAGTACTTC. Its translation is CASSAPGLAGEQYF. The rearrangement links TRBV7-2 to TRBJ2-7; the match to TRBD2 covers 9 bases. Germline V gives CDR1 SGHTA, CDR2 FQGNSA. After removal of 5 bases from V and 6 bases from J, the junction contained 8 bases not matched to a gene. The CDR3 has 14 residues.

The CDR3 loop is CASSLEAGAARTDTQYF. The CDR3 nucleotides read TGCGCCAGCAGCTTGGAAGCGGGGGCCGCTCGCACAGATACGCAGTATTTT. The rearrangement uses TRBV5-1 and TRBJ2-3; 8 nucleotides line up with TRBD2. CDR1 is SGHRS, CDR2 YFSETQ, per germline. The CDR3 has 17 amino acids. With 0 bases clipped from V and 1 base from J, the junction kept 7 bases outside the gene matches.

The chain has TRBV6-6 and TRBJ1-1, with D possibly matching TRBD1 (5 bases). This CDR3 is built from 13 residues. Trimming removed 6 bases from V and 5 bases from J, with 13 bases in between. Germline V gene data show CDR1 as MNHNY and CDR2 as SVGAGI (reference sequence). DNA of the CDR3: TGTGCCAGCAGACTGGGGGAGGGGACTGAAGCTTTCTTT. Protein sequence: CASRLGEGTEAFF.

The rearrangement joins TRBV10-2 to TRBJ2-3, with 11 positions matching TRBD2. The CDR3 sequence is 15 residues long. Trimming cost V 6 bases and J 10 bases; bases outside gene matches: 12. Looked up from germline, CDR1 is WSHSY and CDR2 is SAAADI. The CDR3 region is CASSGTGTSGSSQYF. CDR3 nucleotides: TGCGCCAGCAGCGGCACCGGGACTAGCGGCAGTTCGCAGTATTTT.

The V call is TRBV6-2 or TRBV6-3, the J call TRBJ2-2, with D unresolved. V was shortened by 4 bases and J by 2 bases, with 5 bases between the two germline ends. The CDR3 is 13 residues long. Per germline, CDR1 MNHEY and CDR2 SVGEGT. The CDR3 spells CASSLYNTGELFF. CDR3 DNA sequence: TGTGCCAGCAGTTTGTATAACACCGGGGAGCTGTTTTTT.

This sequence joins TRBV7-6 and TRBJ2-3; 9 bases agree with TRBD2. V gave up 1 base and J gave up 2 bases; unmatched junction bases: 7. Germline lookup yields CDR1 SGHVS and CDR2 FNYEAQ. There are 17 residues in the CDR3. The CDR3 sequence is CASSLGARGGPTDTQYF. The CDR3 region has the DNA TGTGCCAGCAGCTTAGGGGCGCGGGGGGGCCCCACAGATACGCAGTATTTT.

The CDR3 nucleotides are TGTGCCAGCAGCCTAGTTAATGAGCAGTTCTTC. Encoded protein: CASSLVNEQFF. This rearrangement joins TRBV3-1 (or the pseudogene TRBV3-2) to TRBJ2-1, with no clear D. V gave up 4 bases and J gave up 7 bases, with 5 bases separating them. CDR3 length: 11 residues. In germline, CDR1 is LGHDT, CDR2 YNNKEL (reference sequence).

This chain links TRBV5-6 with TRBJ2-5; 12 bases fit TRBD2. Germline V gene sequence: CDR1 SGHDT, CDR2 YYEEEE. The CDR3 is made up of 15 amino acids. Trimming cost V 4 bases and J 4 bases; bases outside gene matches: 5. In DNA, the CDR3 is TGTGCCAGCAGCCACCCGACTAGCGGGAGAGAGACCCAGTACTTC. This codes for CASSHPTSGRETQYF.

CDR3 nucleotides: TGTGCCAGCAGCCTTGACAGGGTCTCTCATGATGGCTACACCTTC. Protein: CASSLDRVSHDGYTF. V gene TRBV28 combines with J gene TRBJ1-2, with 7 bases that match TRBD1. The ends lost 6 bases at V and 6 bases at J; junction bases unmatched: 13. The CDR3 extends over 15 amino acids. CDR1 is MDHEN, CDR2 SYDVKM, per germline.